The 32 T cell receptor beta chains presented below share a single source sample, sequenced in a study of graft-versus-host responses after intestinal transplantation (dated by TCRdb to the early 2020s). The antigens of these receptors remain unknown. Library creation used the immunoSEQ multiplex PCR assay. Not all clones reach the TCRdb copy of this immuneACCESS table, which keeps in-frame sequences only. Checked studies attribute under half of the gap to unresolved V genes and leave the rest unexplained. The sample profile shows tens of thousands of clones; approximately 84% of them were found once. The ten largest make up about 0.42% of the sample. In the paper's terms, the time point label means: cells obtained before transplantation from donor or recipient. The input for sequencing was unstimulated CD4+ T cells sorted from spleen or lymph node cells, taken before transplant. The receptors originated from a human donor who was the organ donor for an intestinal transplant.

This chain links TRBV30 with TRBJ1-5; possible D gene TRBD1, 5 bases. Germline CDR1 is GTSNPN and CDR2 is SVGIG (reference sequence). Between the trimmed V and J ends, which lost 0 bases and 0 bases, there was a span of 18 bases. The CDR3 totals 18 residues. The CDR3 region is CAWSVPRQGGYSNQPQHF. CDR3 DNA sequence: TGTGCCTGGAGTGTCCCGAGGCAGGGAGGATATAGCAATCAGCCCCAGCATTTT.

The chain couples TRBV14 to TRBJ2-7; D is unclear. The germline gives CDR1 SGHDN, CDR2 FVKESK. Trimming pared 0 bases from V and 9 bases from J, leaving 12 bases between. This CDR3 contains 13 residues. In DNA form, the CDR3 reads TGTGCCAGCAGCCAAGATCTCGTGGCCGGGCAGTACTTC. It encodes CASSQDLVAGQYF.

V is TRBV6-1 and J is TRBJ2-3; 10 bases are a match to TRBD2. The CDR3 is 14 residues long. The V gene's germline CDR1 is MNHNS and CDR2 SASEGT. V shed 8 bases, J shed 5 bases, and the junction held 7 bases outside the gene matches. The CDR3 loop is CASGRASGRDTQYF. CDR3 DNA: TGTGCCAGCGGGAGGGCTAGCGGGAGAGATACGCAGTATTTT.

The V and J genes are TRBV6-5 and TRBJ2-1, with a weak D call TRBD2 (5 bases). The CDR3 extends over 14 amino acids. V lost 7 bases and J lost 2, with 12 bases in between. Germline V gives CDR1 MNHEY, CDR2 SVGAGI. CDR3: CASMGEGTYNEQFF. CDR3 coding DNA: TGTGCCAGCATGGGTGAGGGCACCTACAATGAGCAGTTCTTC.

The count of this clone is one. The J gene is TRBJ1-5, the V gene TRBV6-6, with unresolved D. The germline V gene encodes CDR1 MNHNY and CDR2 SVGAGI (reference sequence). Trimming shortened V by 4 bases and J by 1 base, and 8 bases separated the two germline ends. This CDR3 has 14 amino acids. CDR3 nucleotides: TGTGCCAGCAGTTCCAGTGTAAGCAATCAGCCCCAGCATTTT. It specifies CASSSSVSNQPQHF.

V gene TRBV4-2 combines with J gene TRBJ1-6; TRBD1 aligns across 7 bases. The CDR3 is 16 amino acids. CDR1 and CDR2 (germline): LGHNA, YNFKEQ. The V and J ends lost 4 bases and 5 bases, in that order; junction bases with no gene match: 8. The CDR3 DNA sequence: TGTGCCAGCAGCCCGACAGGGCCGGCGGATAATTCACCCCTCCACTTT. Protein product: CASSPTGPADNSPLHF.

This clone was detected a few times. The chain couples TRBV28 to TRBJ2-7; D remains unclear. V lost 7 bases to trimming and J lost 2 bases, with 12 bases between them. The CDR3 is 13 residues long. Germline V gene data show CDR1 as MDHEN and CDR2 as SYDVKM. CDR3 nucleotides: TGTGCCAGCACCATGTGGCAGCCCTACGAGCAGTACTTC. Translated: CASTMWQPYEQYF.

V gene TRBV12-2 combines with J gene TRBJ2-1; the D call TRBD2 from the table was never checked on the DNA. TRBV12-2 is reported as a pseudogene. The CDR3 is 18 residues long. The CDR3 sequence is CASRLDTPSSGRIYEQFF. The CDR3 nucleotides are TGTGCAAGTCGCTTAGACACCCCCTCTAGCGGGAGGATCTATGAGCAGTTCTTC.

The chain recombines TRBV10-2 with TRBJ1-1; the D gene is possibly TRBD1 (6 bases). This CDR3 has 14 amino acids. Germline-derived CDR1 and CDR2 are WSHSY and SAAADI. V was clipped by 6 bases and J by 0 bases, with 11 bases between them. The CDR3, as DNA: TGCGCCAGCAGAGGACAGATCATGAACACTGAAGCTTTCTTT. This encodes CASRGQIMNTEAFF.

The J gene is TRBJ2-5, the V gene TRBV11-3; D tentatively reads TRBD1 or TRBD2 (5 bases each). CDR1 is SGHNT, CDR2 YENEEA, per germline. This CDR3 has 15 amino acids. With 3 bases removed from V and 4 bases from J, the gap between germline ends came to 15 bases. The CDR3 protein is CASSFLGPRGETQYF. The CDR3 DNA sequence: TGTGCCAGCAGCTTCCTGGGACCACGAGGAGAGACCCAGTACTTC.

The rearrangement joins TRBV27 to TRBJ1-1, with unresolved D. The CDR3 is 14 residues long. V shed 3 bases and J shed 4 bases, with 12 bases lying between them. CDR1 is MNHEY, CDR2 SMNVEV, per germline (reference sequence). CDR3 sequence reads: CASSFLYPGTEAFF. In DNA, the CDR3 is TGTGCCAGCAGTTTCTTGTACCCTGGCACTGAAGCTTTCTTT.

The rearrangement uses TRBV6-5 and TRBJ2-7, with TRBD2 matching over 10 bases. This CDR3 contains 13 residues. Germline trimming cut 6 bases from V and 5 bases from J; bases unmatched to any gene: 4. CDR1 and CDR2 (germline): MNHEY, SVGAGI. In DNA, the CDR3 is TGTGCCAGCAGGGTACTAGCGGGAAACGAGCAGTACTTC. It encodes CASRVLAGNEQYF.

As DNA, the CDR3 is TGTGCCAGCAGCTTGAGGGGTTCCTATAATTCACCCCTCCACTTT. Protein: CASSLRGSYNSPLHF. This sequence joins TRBV5-6 and TRBJ1-6; tentatively, D is TRBD1 (5 bases). V lost 1 base and J lost 1, with 6 bases in between. The CDR3 is 15 amino acids. Germline V gives CDR1 SGHDT, CDR2 YYEEEE.

The chain employs TRBV9 and TRBJ1-4; 9 bases agree with TRBD1. CDR3 size: 15 residues. With V trimmed by 1 base and J by 5 bases, 3 bases remained unmatched. Germline lookup yields CDR1 SGDLS and CDR2 YYNGEE. CDR3 bases: TGTGCCAGCAGCGTATGGGACAGGGCCAATGAAAAACTGTTTTTT. It is translated as CASSVWDRANEKLFF.

This clone was seen a few times. This sample includes further DNA sequences coding for the same CDR3. The gene calls are TRBV18 and TRBJ1-2; TRBD1 is a possible D gene (6 bases). This CDR3 spans 11 amino acids. Trimming left V 2 bases short and J 8 bases short, with 6 bases between. Germline CDR1 KGHSH, CDR2 LQKENI. The chain's CDR3 is CASSPGGGYTF. CDR3 sequence (DNA): TGTGCCAGCTCACCAGGGGGCGGCTACACCTTC. Variable domain in full (rest from reference TRBV18 and TRBJ1-2): NAGVMQNPRHLVRRRGQEARLRCSPMKGHSHVYWYRQLPEEGLKFMVYLQKENIIDESGMPKERFSAEFPKEGPSILRIQQVVRGDSAAYFCASSPGGGYTFGSGTRLTVV.

The CDR3 DNA is TGTGCCAGCAGCGATGACAGGAACACCGGGGAGCTGTTTTTT. Protein sequence: CASSDDRNTGELFF. The chain recombines TRBV2 with TRBJ2-2; perhaps TRBD1 as D (5 bases). Germline-derived CDR1 and CDR2 are SNHLY and FYNNEI. CDR3 length: 14 amino acids. V lost 6 bases and J 1 base, leaving 9 bases between the germline ends.

This chain connects TRBV4-2 to TRBJ2-5; D tentatively reads TRBD1 or TRBD2 (5 bases each). Germline V lookup: CDR1 LGHNA, CDR2 YNFKEQ. V dropped 0 bases and J dropped 8 bases, with 13 bases sitting between them. CDR3 length: 14 amino acids. DNA of the CDR3: TGTGCCAGCAGCCAAGAGGGGCGAGGGAACACCCAGTACTTC. Translating it yields CASSQEGRGNTQYF.

Concerning this clone: The sample has other DNA sequences that encode this CDR3 too. The chain links TRBV12-5 to TRBJ2-2; 7 bases agree with TRBD1. The CDR3 is made up of 16 amino acids. Per the germline V gene, CDR1 is LGHNT and CDR2 is FRNRAP. Germline trimming cut 3 bases from V and 3 bases from J; bases unmatched to any gene: 7. DNA of the CDR3: TGTGCTAGTGGTTTAACGGGGCAGGGGGACACCGGGGAGCTGTTTTTT. It specifies CASGLTGQGDTGELFF.

This clone was counted between two and nine times. The gene calls are TRBV10-3 and TRBJ1-3; 7 bases map to TRBD1. The CDR3 has 15 residues. Germline V gives CDR1 ENHRY, CDR2 SYGVKD. Trimming cost V 4 bases and J 0 bases; bases outside gene matches: 3. The CDR3 DNA sequence: TGTGCCATCAGTGGGGGACAGTTCTCTGGAAACACCATATATTTT. It encodes CAISGGQFSGNTIYF.

CDR3 sequence: CASSQAGGPDTQYF. The DNA of the CDR3 is TGCGCCAGCAGCCAAGCGGGGGGGCCAGATACGCAGTATTTT. The gene calls are TRBV4-3 and TRBJ2-3; 8 nucleotides align to TRBD2. This CDR3 comprises 14 residues. Germline CDR1 is LGHNA and CDR2 is YSLEER. Trimming removed 1 base from V and 4 bases from J; junction bases left unmatched: 1.

This sequence joins TRBV5-1 and TRBJ2-3; D perhaps matches TRBD2 (5 bases). The CDR3 has 12 amino acids. Germline V lookup: CDR1 SGHRS, CDR2 YFSETQ. Trimming removed 3 bases at V and 4 bases at J, with 6 bases between. CDR3 in amino acids: CASSYGADTQYF. As DNA, the CDR3 is TGCGCCAGCAGCTACGGGGCAGATACGCAGTATTTT. The whole variable domain, remainder taken from reference TRBV5-1 and TRBJ2-3, is KAGVTQTPRYLIKTRGQQVTLSCSPISGHRSVSWYQQTPGQGLQFLFEYFSETQRNKGNFPGRFSGRQFSNSRSEMNVSTLELGDSALYLCASSYGADTQYFGPGTRLTVL.

This sequence joins TRBV6-6 and TRBJ2-3; a possible D gene is TRBD2 (5 bases). The CDR3 runs to 14 residues. The germline V and J ends were trimmed by 0 bases and 2 bases, with 6 bases remaining between them. In germline, CDR1 is MNHNY, CDR2 SVGAGI (reference sequence). In DNA form, the CDR3 reads TGTGCCAGCAGTTACTCCCTAGCCACAGATACGCAGTATTTT. Its translation: CASSYSLATDTQYF.

The rearrangement links TRBV5-4 to TRBJ2-3, with TRBD2 as a possible D gene (6 bases). With 0 bases removed from V and 1 base from J, the gap between germline ends came to 15 bases. CDR3 length: 17 amino acids. From germline, CDR1 is SGHNT and CDR2 YYREEE (reference sequence). The CDR3 DNA reads as TGTGCCAGCAGCTTGGTGGCCGGGCCGGGGGGCACAGATACGCAGTATTTT. This sequence encodes CASSLVAGPGGTDTQYF.

The chain joins TRBV9 to TRBJ2-7, with 9 bases fitting TRBD2. J was trimmed by 7 bases and V by 0 bases; bases with no gene match: 11. CDR1 and CDR2 from the germline V gene are SGDLS and YYNGEE. This CDR3 has 16 amino acids. The CDR3 DNA follows: TGTGCCAGCAGCGTAGCGGCTAGCGGGGCCCCTGGGGAGCAGTACTTC. Its translation: CASSVAASGAPGEQYF.

This clone was seen once. The V gene is TRBV7-2, the J gene TRBJ2-5, with 13 nucleotides matching TRBD2. Germline V gene data show CDR1 as SGHTA and CDR2 as FQGNSA. Unmatched junction bases numbered 3, after V lost 2 bases and J lost 3 bases. This CDR3 comprises 16 residues. In nucleotides, the CDR3 is TGTGCCAGCAGCTTACGCGGGACTAGCGGGAAAGAGACCCAGTACTTC. It yields the protein CASSLRGTSGKETQYF.

The rearrangement uses TRBV5-1 and TRBJ2-3; 12 nucleotides align to TRBD2. V shed 0 bases, J shed 1 base, and the junction held 0 bases outside the gene matches. The CDR3 has 16 residues. Germline values: CDR1 SGHRS, CDR2 YFSETQ. CDR3 DNA: TGCGCCAGCAGCTTGGGACTAGCGGGAGGCACAGATACGCAGTATTTT. It specifies CASSLGLAGGTDTQYF.

The rearrangement joins TRBV19 to TRBJ1-2; 8 bases agree with TRBD1. This CDR3 is 17 amino acids long. The V gene's germline CDR1 is LNHDA and CDR2 SQIVND (reference sequence). The junction had 14 bases not matched to a gene; V was cut back by 4 bases and J by 4 bases. The CDR3 DNA reads as TGTGCCAGTAGTACCGATAATATACAGGGGGGCCTCTATGGCTACACCTTC. Its protein is CASSTDNIQGGLYGYTF. Combining the CDR3 with reference TRBV19 and TRBJ1-2 gives the whole variable domain DGGITQSPKYLFRKEGQNVTLSCEQNLNHDAMYWYRQDPGQGLRLIYYSQIVNDFQKGDIAEGYSVSREKKESFPLTVTSAQKNPTAFYLCASSTDNIQGGLYGYTFGSGTRLTVV.

The chain employs TRBV7-8 and TRBJ2-7; TRBD2 is a possible D gene (5 bases). The J call may be incorrect, as the DNA end agrees better with TRBJ2-1. The CDR3 loop spans 18 amino acids. Germline loops: CDR1 SGHVS, CDR2 FQNEAQ. As DNA, the CDR3 is TGTGCCAGCAGCTTATGGGTAACGGGGAAGAGCTCCTACAATGAGCAGTTCTTC. Amino acids: CASSLWVTGKSSYNEQFF.

The chain joins TRBV4-1 to TRBJ2-7, with 7 bases fitting TRBD1. The germline CDR1 and CDR2 sequences are MGHRA and YSYEKL. Germline trimming cut 0 bases from V and 5 bases from J; bases unmatched to any gene: 7. The CDR3 is 15 residues long. CDR3 coding DNA: TGCGCCAGCAGCCAAGAAGGGGGCAATAAACACGAGCAGTACTTC. Protein: CASSQEGGNKHEQYF.

This chain connects TRBV30 to TRBJ2-5, with a tentative D call TRBD1 (6 bases). Germline-derived CDR1 and CDR2 are GTSNPN and SVGIG (reference sequence). V was cut by 0 bases and J by 3 bases, with 17 bases left in between. CDR3 size: 16 residues. The CDR3 protein is CAWSVDRTAYKETQYF. The CDR3 region has the DNA TGTGCCTGGAGTGTAGATAGGACAGCTTATAAAGAGACCCAGTACTTC.

This chain uses TRBV5-6 with TRBJ2-7; 7 nucleotides line up with TRBD1. The junction had 8 bases not matched to a gene; V was cut back by 4 bases and J by 4 bases. This CDR3 spans 14 amino acids. CDR1 is SGHDT and CDR2 is YYEEEE in the germline V gene. CDR3 residues: CASSLLTGKYEQYF. In DNA, the CDR3 is TGTGCCAGCAGCCTACTGACAGGGAAGTACGAGCAGTACTTC.

The chain is built from TRBV19 and TRBJ2-2; D gene uncertain. Germline-derived CDR1 and CDR2 are LNHDA and SQIVND (reference sequence). V was clipped by 1 base and J by 4 bases, with 4 bases between them. CDR3 length equals 13 residues. The CDR3 bases are TGTGCCAGTAGTATAGGCGCCACCGGGGAGCTGTTTTTT. This codes for CASSIGATGELFF.